The rows below give T cell receptor beta chains drawn from one sample of a study of blood T cell repertoires in COVID-19. Sequencing was performed with immunoSEQ multiplex PCR; in TCRdb, only in-frame clones are kept and a portion is missing. The data show fewer than 50,000 clones, about 83% seen once. Material for sequencing was peripheral blood. The receptors shown here come from a woman aged 80 or over with active or convalescent COVID-19. Both conserved end residues are part of each CDR3. Each record gives: clone size, J gene, CDR3 length, D gene, V gene, CDR3 protein, CDR3 DNA. D genes are given only for firm matches. Only some rows state a clone size, as once, few, many or a class for expanded clones.

>NA|TRBJ2-7|17|NA|TRBV11-2
CASSINTWGRYAYEQYF
TGTGCCAGCAGCATAAACACATGGGGGAGGTATGCCTACGAGCAGTACTTC
>NA|TRBJ2-3|12|NA|TRBV2
CASSSGSDTQYF
TGTGCCAGCAGTTCAGGGTCAGATACGCAGTATTTT
>NA|TRBJ2-1|16|NA|TRBV11-2
CASSLDGLIRNNEQFF
TGTGCCAGCAGCTTAGACGGACTGATACGAAACAATGAGCAGTTCTTC
>NA|TRBJ2-1|17|TRBD2|TRBV4-1
CASSQVWRREDYNEQFF
TGCGCCAGCAGCCAAGTCTGGAGGCGGGAGGACTACAATGAGCAGTTCTTC
>NA|TRBJ1-2|14|NA|TRBV9
CASSPRGYPDGYTF
TGTGCCAGCAGCCCCCGGGGATACCCGGATGGCTACACCTTC
>few|TRBJ2-1|12|NA|TRBV27
CASGHSYNEQFF
TGTGCCAGCGGACATTCCTACAATGAGCAGTTCTTC
>NA|TRBJ2-1|14|NA|TRBV5-3
CARSPYYHNNEQFF
TGTGCCAGAAGCCCTTATTATCACAACAATGAGCAGTTCTTC
>NA|TRBJ2-1|13|NA|TRBV6-5
CASSPTGGVFQFF
TGTGCCAGCAGTCCAACCGGAGGGGTATTTCAGTTCTTC
>NA|TRBJ2-1|15|NA|TRBV7-2
CASSLGRSLGNEQFF
TGTGCCAGCAGCTTAGGTCGGAGTTTGGGTAATGAGCAGTTCTTC
>NA|TRBJ1-1|14|TRBD1|TRBV6-5
CASRETGGITEAFF
TGTGCCAGCAGGGAGACAGGGGGCATCACTGAAGCTTTCTTT
>NA|TRBJ1-1|15|NA|TRBV7-6
CASSSMIAQNTEAFF
TGTGCCAGCAGCTCAATGATAGCCCAGAACACTGAAGCTTTCTTT
>NA|TRBJ2-5|15|NA|TRBV9
CASSGELPSQETQYF
TGTGCCAGCAGCGGCGAGCTACCAAGCCAAGAGACCCAGTACTTC
>NA|TRBJ2-3|14|TRBD2|TRBV28
CASSIAGETDTQYF
TGTGCCAGCAGTATAGCGGGAGAAACAGATACGCAGTATTTT
>NA|TRBJ2-1|12|TRBD2|TRBV28
CASSLSSGEQFF
TGTGCCAGCAGTTTATCTAGCGGGGAGCAGTTCTTC
>NA|TRBJ1-5|13|NA|TRBV6-5
CASGGRIRQPQHF
TGTGCCAGCGGGGGCAGGATCCGCCAGCCCCAGCATTTT
>NA|TRBJ1-2|12|TRBD1|TRBV6-5
CATTRTGLGYTF
TGTGCCACCACCCGGACAGGTCTTGGTTACACCTTC
>NA|TRBJ1-1|13|NA|TRBV5-6
CASSSTVNTEAFF
TGTGCCAGCAGCTCTACAGTAAACACTGAAGCTTTCTTT
>NA|TRBJ1-6|18|NA|TRBV19
CASSSPPGKRAYNSPLHF
TGTGCCAGTAGTTCTCCTCCAGGGAAAAGAGCCTATAATTCACCCCTCCACTTT
>NA|TRBJ2-7|14|NA|TRBV7-9
CASRGGGPPYEQYF
TGTGCCAGCAGAGGTGGCGGCCCACCCTACGAGCAGTACTTC
>NA|TRBJ1-2|15|NA|TRBV7-2
CASSPWTADSYGYTF
TGTGCCAGCAGCCCGTGGACAGCCGACTCCTATGGCTACACCTTC
>NA|TRBJ1-2|17|NA|TRBV5-5
CASSLAEKGGGYYGYTF
TGTGCCAGCAGCTTAGCGGAGAAGGGAGGCGGATACTATGGCTACACCTTC
>NA|TRBJ2-7|12|NA|TRBV5-1
CASSFANPPGYF
TGCGCCAGCAGCTTTGCCAACCCCCCGGGGTACTTC
>NA|TRBJ2-7|20|TRBD2|TRBV6-2/TRBV6-3
CASSYPRVGVLAGVSYEQYF
TGTGCCAGCAGTTACCCCAGGGTTGGGGTTCTAGCGGGAGTGTCCTACGAGCAGTACTTC
>NA|TRBJ1-2|14|TRBD1|TRBV7-3
CASSEGTGDYGYTF
TGTGCCAGCAGCGAGGGGACAGGGGACTATGGCTACACCTTC
>NA|TRBJ2-3|16|TRBD2|TRBV6-1
CASSELAGGTTDTQYF
TGTGCCAGCAGTGAATTGGCGGGAGGGACTACAGATACGCAGTATTTT
>NA|TRBJ2-4|17|NA|TRBV3-1/TRBV3-2
CASSGCFPICKKNIQYF
TGTGCCAGCAGCGGCTGTTTTCCCATTTGCAAAAAAAACATTCAGTACTTC
>few|TRBJ1-5|14|TRBD1|TRBV19
CASRVTGSNQPQHF
TGTGCCAGTAGAGTGACAGGGAGCAATCAGCCCCAGCATTTT
>NA|TRBJ2-5|16|TRBD2|TRBV5-1
CASSLGIAGVQETQYF
TGCGCCAGCAGCTTGGGGATAGCGGGGGTACAAGAGACCCAGTACTTC
>NA|TRBJ1-1|16|TRBD1|TRBV18
CASSPGQGLIRTEAFF
TGTGCCAGCTCACCGGGACAGGGGTTGATTCGGACTGAAGCTTTCTTT